This TCR beta chain emerged from a study of human T cells and chemical hapten exposure. The overall study: Read at 6 days, the patch tests placed 0.01% DPC on the upper back. Study-level results: Expanded TCR counts at PT1 went up together with patch test score, a positive correlation.

TCRdb called the RACE reads again in MiXCR, with one record for every CDR3 protein. The data show about 190,000 distinct CDR3 sequences, with approximately 26% seen just once and roughly 2.5% held by the top ten. This clonotype was counted many times. The antigen is undetermined. This sample's time point: patch test 3, about 24 weeks after DPC sensitization. Treatment defined: therapeutic diphenylcyclopropenone sensitization with weekly scalp DPC. The CDR3 is 15 amino acids. V was cut by 0 bases and J by 1 base, with 7 bases left in between. Germline lookup yields CDR1 SGHRS and CDR2 YFSETQ. The rearrangement uses TRBV5-1 and TRBJ2-2; D is uncertain. The clonotype originates from a woman aged 35 to 49 with alopecia areata. Some clones in this sample may be carry-over from other donors' samples. Sequenced here: whole blood, sampled in connection with sensitization to the hapten diphenylcyclopropenone (DPC). CDR3 nucleotides: TGCGCCAGCAGCTTGGAGGGTTTGAACACCGGGGAGCTGTTTTTT. As protein: CASSLEGLNTGELFF.